This T cell receptor beta chain was recovered during a study of shared clonotypes between healthy human individuals. The assay was immunoSEQ multiplex PCR, and TCRdb's table has in-frame clones only and misses some. The sample contains about 580,000 clones, about 98% of which appear only once. The CDR3 is made up of 18 amino acids. Germline CDR1 SGHTA, CDR2 FQGTGA. The trim removed 1 base at V and 4 bases at J, leaving 12 bases unmatched. The naive CD8 population came from CD45RO-negative cells selected for CCR7, without terminally differentiated effector memory CD45RA+ cells. The chain joins TRBV7-3 to TRBJ2-2; TRBD2 aligns across 7 bases. Specimen: naive CD8+ T cells sorted from blood. The origin of this receptor is a man aged 25-45 years in good health. CDR3 DNA sequence: TGTGCCAGCAGCTTAAGACTCAACCCGGGAGGAGGCACCGGGGAGCTGTTTTTT. The encoded protein is CASSLRLNPGGGTGELFF.